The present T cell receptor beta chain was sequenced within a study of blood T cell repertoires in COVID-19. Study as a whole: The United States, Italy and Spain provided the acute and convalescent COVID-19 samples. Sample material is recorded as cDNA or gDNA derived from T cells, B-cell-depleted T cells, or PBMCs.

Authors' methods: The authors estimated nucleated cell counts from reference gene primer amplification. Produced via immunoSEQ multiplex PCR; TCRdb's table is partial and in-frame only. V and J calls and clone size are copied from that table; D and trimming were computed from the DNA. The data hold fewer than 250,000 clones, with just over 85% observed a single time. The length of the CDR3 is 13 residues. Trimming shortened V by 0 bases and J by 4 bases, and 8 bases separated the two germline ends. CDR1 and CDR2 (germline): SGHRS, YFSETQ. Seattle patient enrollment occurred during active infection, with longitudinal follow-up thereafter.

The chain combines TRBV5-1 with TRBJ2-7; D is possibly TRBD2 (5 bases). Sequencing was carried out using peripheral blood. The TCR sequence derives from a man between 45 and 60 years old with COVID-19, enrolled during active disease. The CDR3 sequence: CASSLERPYEQYF. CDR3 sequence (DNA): TGCGCCAGCAGCTTGGAGCGGCCTTACGAGCAGTACTTC.